Listed here are 3 T cell receptor beta chains from one sample, sequenced in a study of shared clonotypes between healthy human individuals. Assay: immunoSEQ multiplex PCR; the TCRdb copy retains only in-frame clones and omits some. This table has over a million clones, under 80% appearing once. The sample consisted of memory CD4+ T cells sorted from blood. Documented subset: CD45RA-negative fraction. The origin of the receptors is a young man in good health.

This sequence joins TRBV10-3 and TRBJ1-2, with D perhaps TRBD1 (5 bases). The CDR3 contains 13 residues. Germline V CDR1 and CDR2: ENHRY, SYGVKD. V lost 6 bases to trimming and J lost 0 bases, with 8 bases between them. The CDR3 DNA is TGTGCCATCAGGGGGGGGTCTAACTATGGCTACACCTTC. This encodes CAIRGGSNYGYTF.

This clone was counted once. The V gene is TRBV5-4, the J gene TRBJ2-5; 7 nucleotides line up with TRBD1. CDR1 SGHNT and CDR2 YYREEE come from the germline V gene (reference sequence). This CDR3 contains 12 residues. V dropped 2 bases and J dropped 9; count of bases not matched to a gene: 4. In DNA, the CDR3 is TGTGCCAGCAGCTTACAGGGGATGGCCCAGTACTTC. This encodes CASSLQGMAQYF.

This clone showed up just a few times. CDR3 in DNA: TGCAGCTTCAGGGGGCTATGGGAGACCCAGTACTTC. Protein: CSFRGLWETQYF. This chain joins TRBV29-1 and TRBJ2-5; 8 nucleotides match TRBD1. Unmatched junction bases numbered 7, after V lost 8 bases and J lost 5 bases. The CDR3 is 12 residues long. Germline CDR1 is SQVTM and CDR2 is ANQGSEA.